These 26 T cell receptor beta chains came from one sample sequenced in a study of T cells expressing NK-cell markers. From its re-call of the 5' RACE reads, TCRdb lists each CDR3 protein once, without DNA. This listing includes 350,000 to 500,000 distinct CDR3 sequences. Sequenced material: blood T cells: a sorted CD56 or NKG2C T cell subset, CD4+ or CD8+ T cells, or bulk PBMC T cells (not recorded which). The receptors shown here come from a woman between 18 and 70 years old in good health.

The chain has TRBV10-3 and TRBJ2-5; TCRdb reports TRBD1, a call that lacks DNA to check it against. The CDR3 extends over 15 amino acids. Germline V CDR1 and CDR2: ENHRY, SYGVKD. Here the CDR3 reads CAISERDRSGETQYF.

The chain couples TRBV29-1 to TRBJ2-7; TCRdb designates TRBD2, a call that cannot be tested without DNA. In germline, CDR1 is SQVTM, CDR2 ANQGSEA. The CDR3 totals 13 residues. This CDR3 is CSVLALIPYEQYF.

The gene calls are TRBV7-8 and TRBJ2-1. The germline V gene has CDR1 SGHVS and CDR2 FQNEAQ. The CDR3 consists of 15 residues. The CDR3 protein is CASSWSSLRYNEQFF.

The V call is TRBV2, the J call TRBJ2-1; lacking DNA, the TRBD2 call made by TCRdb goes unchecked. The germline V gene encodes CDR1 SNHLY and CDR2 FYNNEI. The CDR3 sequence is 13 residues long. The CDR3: CASSVTRQNEQFF.

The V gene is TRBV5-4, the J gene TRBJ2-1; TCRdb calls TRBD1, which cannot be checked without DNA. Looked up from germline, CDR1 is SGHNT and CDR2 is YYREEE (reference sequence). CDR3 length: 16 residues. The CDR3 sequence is CASSIATGTGSREQFF.

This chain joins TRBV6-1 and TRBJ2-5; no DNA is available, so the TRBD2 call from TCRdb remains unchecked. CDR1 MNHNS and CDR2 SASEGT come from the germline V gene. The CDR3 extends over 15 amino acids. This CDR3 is CASTMEGPYQETQYF.

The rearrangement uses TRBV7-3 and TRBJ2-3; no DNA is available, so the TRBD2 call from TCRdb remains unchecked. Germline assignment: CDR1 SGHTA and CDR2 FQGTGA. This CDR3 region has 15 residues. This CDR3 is CASSLPAGDADTQYF. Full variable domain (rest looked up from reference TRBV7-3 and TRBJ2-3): GAGVSQTPSNKVTEKGKYVELRCDPISGHTALYWYRQSLGQGPEFLIYFQGTGAADDSGLPNDRFFAVRPEGSVSTLKIQRTERGDSAVYLCASSLPAGDADTQYFGPGTRLTVL.

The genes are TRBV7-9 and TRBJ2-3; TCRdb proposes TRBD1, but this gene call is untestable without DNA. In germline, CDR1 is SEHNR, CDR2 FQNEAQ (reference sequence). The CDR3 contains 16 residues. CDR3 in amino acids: CASTPRTPLTTDTQYF.

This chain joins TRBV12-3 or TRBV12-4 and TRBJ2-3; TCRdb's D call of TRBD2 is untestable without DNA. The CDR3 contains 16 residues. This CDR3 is CASSPDAEGSTDTQYF.

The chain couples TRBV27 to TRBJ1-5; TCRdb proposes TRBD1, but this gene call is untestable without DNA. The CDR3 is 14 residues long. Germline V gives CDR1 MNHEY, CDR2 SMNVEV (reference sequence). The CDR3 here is CASSFDGTGQPQHF.

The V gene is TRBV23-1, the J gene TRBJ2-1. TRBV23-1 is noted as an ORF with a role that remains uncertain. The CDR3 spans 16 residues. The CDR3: CASSQLVYYLSLWQFF.

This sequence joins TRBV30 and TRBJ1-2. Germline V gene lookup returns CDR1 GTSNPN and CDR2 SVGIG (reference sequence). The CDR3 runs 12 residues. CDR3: CAWSVTDNGYTF.

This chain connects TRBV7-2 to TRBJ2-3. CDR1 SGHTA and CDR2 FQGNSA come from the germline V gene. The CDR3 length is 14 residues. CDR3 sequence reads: CASNFGSNEDTQYF.

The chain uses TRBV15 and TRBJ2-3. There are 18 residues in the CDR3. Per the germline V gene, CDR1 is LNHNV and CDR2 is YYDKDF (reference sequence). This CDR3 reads CATSAYTGGVRGTDTQYF.

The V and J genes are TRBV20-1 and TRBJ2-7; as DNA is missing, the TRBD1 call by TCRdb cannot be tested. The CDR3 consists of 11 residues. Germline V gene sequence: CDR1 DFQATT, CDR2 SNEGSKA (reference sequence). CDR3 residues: CSARDRAEQYF.

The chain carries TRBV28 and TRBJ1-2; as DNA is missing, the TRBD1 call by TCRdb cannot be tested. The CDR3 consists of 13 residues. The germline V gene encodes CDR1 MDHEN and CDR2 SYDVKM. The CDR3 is CATIQGAGYGYTF.

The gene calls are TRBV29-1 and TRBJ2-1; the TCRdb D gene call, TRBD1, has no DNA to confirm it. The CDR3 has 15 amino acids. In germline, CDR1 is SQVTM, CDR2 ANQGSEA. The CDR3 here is CSAFQGPSSYNEQFF.

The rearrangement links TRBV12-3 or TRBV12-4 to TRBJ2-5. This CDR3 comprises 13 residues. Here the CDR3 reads CASSSTRLETQYF.

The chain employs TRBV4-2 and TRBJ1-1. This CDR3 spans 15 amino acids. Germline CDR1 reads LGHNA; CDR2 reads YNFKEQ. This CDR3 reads CASSQVWAGTTEAFF.

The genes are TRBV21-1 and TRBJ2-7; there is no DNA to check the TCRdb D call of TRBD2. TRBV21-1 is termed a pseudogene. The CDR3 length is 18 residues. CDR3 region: CASSPWSPPGLAVYEQYF.

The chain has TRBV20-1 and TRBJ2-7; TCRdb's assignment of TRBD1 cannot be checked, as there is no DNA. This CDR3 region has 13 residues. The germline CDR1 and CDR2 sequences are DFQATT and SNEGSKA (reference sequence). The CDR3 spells CSGEGAPTDEQYF.

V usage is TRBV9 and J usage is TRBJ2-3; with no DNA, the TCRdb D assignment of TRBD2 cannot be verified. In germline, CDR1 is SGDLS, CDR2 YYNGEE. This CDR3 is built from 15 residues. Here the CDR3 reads CASTPSSGRADTQYF.

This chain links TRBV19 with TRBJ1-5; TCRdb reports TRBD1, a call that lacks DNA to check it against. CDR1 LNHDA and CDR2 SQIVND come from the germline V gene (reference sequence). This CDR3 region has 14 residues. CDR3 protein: CAAHFDRGVQPQHF.

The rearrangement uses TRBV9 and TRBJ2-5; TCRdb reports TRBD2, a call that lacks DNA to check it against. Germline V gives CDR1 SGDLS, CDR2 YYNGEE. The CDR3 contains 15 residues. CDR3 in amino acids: CASSVTGGPLETQYF.

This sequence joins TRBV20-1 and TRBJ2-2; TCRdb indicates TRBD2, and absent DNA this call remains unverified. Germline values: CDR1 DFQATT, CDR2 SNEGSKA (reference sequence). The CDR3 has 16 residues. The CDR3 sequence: CSASRLAGTNTGELFF.

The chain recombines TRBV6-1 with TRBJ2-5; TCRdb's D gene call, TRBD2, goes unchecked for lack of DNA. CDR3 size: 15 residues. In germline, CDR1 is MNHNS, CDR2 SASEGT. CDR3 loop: CASSRRDSGGETQYF.